The sequence of this TCR beta chain was determined in a study of T cell responses to AZD1222 COVID-19 vaccine (dated by TCRdb to the early 2020s). Concerning the study at large: AZD1222 recipients whose second dose came at about 4 weeks and those whose second dose came at about 12 weeks were combined into one group, since spike-specific TCR depth and breadth did not differ between the two schedules. A total of approximately 230 trial participants underwent TCR sequencing, of whom around 200 received two doses of AZD1222 and some 26 received two doses of the MenACWY control vaccine. Trial participants were enrolled by age into subgroups of 18-55, 56-69 and 70-plus years, and around 150, 29 and 61 TCR-sequenced participants, respectively, were included in these subgroups. Overall study results and their limits: Reportedly, almost half of the unique spike-specific TCRs recognized epitopes lying outside the regions that are mutated in the B.1.351 and B.1.1.7 variants. No day 14 peak-response samples were available, so repertoires were characterized only after the peak T cell response. After two AZD1222 doses, both the breadth and the depth of spike-specific TCRs were significantly higher than at day 0 and than in MenACWY recipients. Conclusions about previously exposed vaccinees are limited because only six or seven AZD1222 recipients were SARS-CoV-2 seropositive at baseline. The whole spike protein was spanned by vaccine-associated CD4 TCRs, and dominant responses were seen in regions 160-218 and 743-854. The 56-69-year group was small, and its depth increase did not reach significance, likely because of low power. Most participants were white British and females outnumbered males, and the authors suggested that clonal diversity may have been underestimated.

The CDR3 regions of human TCRbeta chains were analyzed by immunosequencing. Turning to the authors' computational methods: Repertoire TCRs were matched against a reference library of SARS-CoV-2-specific TCRs generated with the MIRA antigen-specificity platform. Breadth was defined as the fraction of unique TCRs that were SARS-CoV-2-associated, and depth was defined as the fraction of total T cells that were SARS-CoV-2-associated. Using the MIRA data, each spike-specific TCR was assigned both to the spike region to which the TCR was reactive and to a CD4 or CD8 class. Log10-transformed breadth and depth values were compared by one-way ANOVA with Sidak's multiple comparisons tests. TCRdb carries this immuneACCESS record with in-frame sequences only. Its versions omit some clonotypes, under half of them owing to an unresolved V gene in the studies checked, with the rest unexplained. V and J calls and clone size are as listed in that table; D and trimming were resolved from the DNA. Recorded for this sample are about 120,000 clones; about nine tenths of them occurred a single time. The top ten clonotypes cover roughly 1.5% of the sample.

In regard to this clone: Its antigen remains undetermined. Nothing much larger sits one base from this clone, and base qualities are not available.

The sample's time point, from its label and the paper: baseline before first vaccination. Samples from vaccinated people were obtained from the UK trials COV001 and COV002, which included a single-blind randomized controlled phase 2/3 trial of AZD1222 (ChAdOx1 nCoV-19) in healthy adults. For TCRbeta chain sequencing, PBMC samples were collected from trial participants at day 0 and at day 28 after the second dose. This TCR was sampled from an adult in good health. The sample here was peripheral blood, taken on day 0 of AZD1222 vaccination.

The CDR3 corresponds to CASSQGQGNEQYF. The DNA sequence follows: TGCGCCAGCAGTCAAGGACAGGGGAACGAGCAGTACTTC. The chain couples TRBV5-1 to TRBJ2-7, with TRBD1 matching 9 junction bases. Trimming leaves V shorter by 5 bases and J shorter by 5 bases, with the junction holding 5 bases beyond the gene matches. CDR1 SGHRS and CDR2 YFSETQ are derived from the germline V gene. Inclusive of the bounding cysteine and phenylalanine, the CDR3 is 13 residues long. The CDR3 DNA has 39 bases and is translated from base 1.